Listed below are T cell receptor beta chains from one sample, sequenced in a study of PD-L1 blockade in urothelial cancer. Only in-frame clones appear in the TCRdb table, and some are missing; sequencing was by immunoSEQ multiplex PCR. The data show around 110,000 clones, around 93% seen once. Sequenced here: PBMCs, sampled around atezolizumab (anti-PD-L1) treatment. Receptors originate from a man in his 60s with urothelial cancer. Each CDR3 is given with its conserved first and last residue. The D gene is left open where the match is weak. Size tells how often a clone was seen (once, few, many) or the class of an expanded clone, and some rows leave it out.

clone_size: NA; v_call: TRBV5-4; d_call: NA; j_call: TRBJ2-7; cdr3_length: 14; cdr3_aa: CASSSGLISYEQYF; cdr3_nt: TGTGCCAGCAGCTCCGGACTGATTTCCTACGAGCAGTACTTC
clone_size: NA; v_call: TRBV18; d_call: NA; j_call: TRBJ1-4; cdr3_length: 16; cdr3_aa: CASSPAGVATNEKLFF; cdr3_nt: TGTGCCAGCTCACCAGCAGGGGTCGCAACTAATGAAAAACTGTTTTTT
clone_size: once; v_call: TRBV28; d_call: NA; j_call: TRBJ1-3; cdr3_length: 14; cdr3_aa: CASSLGPRGNTIYF; cdr3_nt: TGTGCCAGCAGTTTAGGCCCTAGAGGAAACACCATATATTTT
clone_size: few; v_call: TRBV20-1; d_call: TRBD2; j_call: TRBJ2-3; cdr3_length: 11; cdr3_aa: CSASGGVAQYF; cdr3_nt: TGCAGTGCTAGTGGGGGGGTAGCGCAGTATTTT
clone_size: NA; v_call: TRBV11-1; d_call: TRBD2; j_call: TRBJ2-1; cdr3_length: 18; cdr3_aa: CASSLGGSAGGVYNEQFF; cdr3_nt: TGTGCCAGCAGCTTAGGGGGTTCGGCGGGAGGGGTTTACAATGAGCAGTTCTTC
clone_size: NA; v_call: TRBV28; d_call: TRBD2; j_call: TRBJ2-5; cdr3_length: 16; cdr3_aa: CASSQGLAGPQETQYF; cdr3_nt: TGTGCCAGCAGCCAGGGACTAGCGGGGCCCCAAGAGACCCAGTACTTC
clone_size: NA; v_call: TRBV10-3; d_call: NA; j_call: TRBJ2-2; cdr3_length: 14; cdr3_aa: CAISESREQGVLFF; cdr3_nt: TGTGCCATCAGTGAGTCGAGGGAACAGGGCGTGCTGTTTTTT
clone_size: NA; v_call: TRBV5-1; d_call: NA; j_call: TRBJ2-3; cdr3_length: 15; cdr3_aa: CASSAGPGGTDTQYF; cdr3_nt: TGCGCCAGCAGCGCCGGGCCAGGGGGCACAGATACGCAGTATTTT
clone_size: NA; v_call: TRBV28; d_call: NA; j_call: TRBJ1-2; cdr3_length: 15; cdr3_aa: CASSLSKGVPYGYTF; cdr3_nt: TGTGCCAGCAGTTTATCGAAAGGGGTACCCTATGGCTACACCTTC
clone_size: NA; v_call: TRBV18; d_call: NA; j_call: TRBJ1-2; cdr3_length: 15; cdr3_aa: CASSPPGGPFYGYTF; cdr3_nt: TGTGCCAGCTCACCACCCGGGGGACCATTCTATGGCTACACCTTC
clone_size: once; v_call: TRBV30; d_call: TRBD2; j_call: TRBJ2-7; cdr3_length: 18; cdr3_aa: CAWSARTSGRSSSYEQYF; cdr3_nt: TGTGCCTGGAGCGCCCGGACTAGCGGGAGATCGAGCTCCTACGAGCAGTACTTC
clone_size: NA; v_call: TRBV6-1; d_call: TRBD1; j_call: TRBJ1-2; cdr3_length: 13; cdr3_aa: CASSERDRGGYTF; cdr3_nt: TGTGCCAGCAGTGAACGGGACAGGGGTGGCTACACCTTC
clone_size: NA; v_call: TRBV5-1; d_call: TRBD1; j_call: TRBJ2-2; cdr3_length: 16; cdr3_aa: CASSLEGTAYTGELFF; cdr3_nt: TGCGCCAGCAGCTTGGAAGGGACAGCCTACACCGGGGAGCTGTTTTTT
clone_size: NA; v_call: TRBV12-5; d_call: TRBD1; j_call: TRBJ1-2; cdr3_length: 13; cdr3_aa: CASGVQGVGGYTF; cdr3_nt: TGTGCTAGTGGTGTCCAGGGGGTCGGCGGCTACACCTTC
clone_size: NA; v_call: TRBV19; d_call: TRBD1; j_call: TRBJ1-2; cdr3_length: 13; cdr3_aa: CASSTDRGYGYTF; cdr3_nt: TGTGCCAGTAGTACAGACAGGGGCTATGGCTACACCTTC
clone_size: NA; v_call: TRBV28; d_call: NA; j_call: TRBJ2-7; cdr3_length: 13; cdr3_aa: CASGTGLSGEQYF; cdr3_nt: TGTGCCAGCGGAACAGGGCTCAGTGGCGAGCAGTACTTC
clone_size: few; v_call: TRBV28; d_call: NA; j_call: TRBJ2-1; cdr3_length: 17; cdr3_aa: CASRPSAYTSSYNEQFF; cdr3_nt: TGTGCCAGCCGGCCTAGCGCCTACACCAGCTCCTACAATGAGCAGTTCTTC
clone_size: few; v_call: TRBV5-1; d_call: TRBD2; j_call: TRBJ2-1; cdr3_length: 21; cdr3_aa: CASSLKGLGGTSGIKANEQFF; cdr3_nt: TGCGCCAGCAGCTTAAAGGGACTAGGCGGGACTAGCGGGATTAAAGCCAATGAGCAGTTCTTC
clone_size: NA; v_call: TRBV19; d_call: TRBD1; j_call: TRBJ1-2; cdr3_length: 13; cdr3_aa: CASSSRDRRGYTF; cdr3_nt: TGTGCCAGTAGTTCTAGGGACAGAAGAGGCTACACCTTC
clone_size: NA; v_call: TRBV29-1; d_call: NA; j_call: TRBJ2-2; cdr3_length: 13; cdr3_aa: CSVEEGYTGELFF; cdr3_nt: TGCAGCGTTGAGGAGGGGTACACCGGGGAGCTGTTTTTT
clone_size: few; v_call: TRBV28; d_call: TRBD2; j_call: TRBJ2-1; cdr3_length: 15; cdr3_aa: CASSLPGGRGYEQFF; cdr3_nt: TGTGCCAGCAGTTTACCTGGCGGGAGAGGGTATGAGCAGTTCTTC
clone_size: NA; v_call: TRBV2; d_call: TRBD1; j_call: TRBJ1-1; cdr3_length: 14; cdr3_aa: CASRVRGHNTEAFF; cdr3_nt: TGTGCCAGCAGAGTCAGGGGGCATAACACTGAAGCTTTCTTT
clone_size: once; v_call: TRBV4-1; d_call: NA; j_call: TRBJ2-5; cdr3_length: 15; cdr3_aa: CASSQDWRYQETQYF; cdr3_nt: TGCGCCAGCAGCCAAGATTGGAGGTACCAAGAGACCCAGTACTTC
clone_size: NA; v_call: TRBV7-8; d_call: NA; j_call: TRBJ1-2; cdr3_length: 14; cdr3_aa: CASSFSAGNYGYTF; cdr3_nt: TGTGCCAGCAGCTTTTCTGCAGGGAACTATGGCTACACCTTC
clone_size: NA; v_call: TRBV28; d_call: NA; j_call: TRBJ2-3; cdr3_length: 15; cdr3_aa: CASTGQPPRGDTQYF; cdr3_nt: TGTGCCAGCACCGGACAGCCCCCTCGGGGAGATACGCAGTATTTT
clone_size: once; v_call: TRBV10-1; d_call: TRBD2; j_call: TRBJ2-1; cdr3_length: 13; cdr3_aa: CASSVTSGNEQFF; cdr3_nt: TGCGCCAGCAGTGTGACTAGCGGCAATGAGCAGTTCTTC
clone_size: NA; v_call: TRBV4-3; d_call: NA; j_call: TRBJ1-2; cdr3_length: 14; cdr3_aa: CASSSQVAIYGYTF; cdr3_nt: TGCGCCAGCAGCTCCCAGGTGGCCATCTATGGCTACACCTTC
clone_size: NA; v_call: TRBV7-8; d_call: TRBD2; j_call: TRBJ2-3; cdr3_length: 16; cdr3_aa: CASSLAPAGATDTQYF; cdr3_nt: TGTGCCAGCAGCTTAGCCCCAGCGGGAGCGACAGATACGCAGTATTTT
clone_size: NA; v_call: TRBV2; d_call: TRBD1; j_call: TRBJ2-7; cdr3_length: 14; cdr3_aa: CASSEAQGAREQYF; cdr3_nt: TGTGCCAGCAGTGAAGCACAGGGGGCACGGGAGCAGTACTTC
clone_size: NA; v_call: TRBV9; d_call: NA; j_call: TRBJ1-1; cdr3_length: 15; cdr3_aa: CASSAVLSQNTEAFF; cdr3_nt: TGTGCCAGCAGCGCCGTACTCTCCCAGAACACTGAAGCTTTCTTT
clone_size: NA; v_call: TRBV6-1; d_call: TRBD2; j_call: TRBJ2-7; cdr3_length: 15; cdr3_aa: CASSEIRGGTYEQYF; cdr3_nt: TGTGCCAGCAGTGAAATTCGCGGGGGTACCTACGAGCAGTACTTC